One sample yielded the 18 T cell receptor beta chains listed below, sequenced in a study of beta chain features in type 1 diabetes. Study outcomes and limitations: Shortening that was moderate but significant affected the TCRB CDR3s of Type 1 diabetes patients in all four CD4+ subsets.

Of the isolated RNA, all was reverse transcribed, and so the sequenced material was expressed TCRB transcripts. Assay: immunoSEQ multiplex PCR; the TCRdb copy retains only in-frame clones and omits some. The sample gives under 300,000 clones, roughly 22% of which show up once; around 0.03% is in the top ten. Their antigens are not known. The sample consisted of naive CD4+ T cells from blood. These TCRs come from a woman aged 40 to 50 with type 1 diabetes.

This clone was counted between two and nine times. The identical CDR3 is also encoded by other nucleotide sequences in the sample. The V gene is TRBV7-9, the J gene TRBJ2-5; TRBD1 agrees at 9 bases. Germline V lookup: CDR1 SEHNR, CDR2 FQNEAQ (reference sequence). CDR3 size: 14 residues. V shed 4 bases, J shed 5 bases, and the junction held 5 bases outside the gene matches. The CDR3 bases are TGTGCCAGCAGCTCAGACAGGGGGAGGGAGACCCAGTACTTC. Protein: CASSSDRGRETQYF.

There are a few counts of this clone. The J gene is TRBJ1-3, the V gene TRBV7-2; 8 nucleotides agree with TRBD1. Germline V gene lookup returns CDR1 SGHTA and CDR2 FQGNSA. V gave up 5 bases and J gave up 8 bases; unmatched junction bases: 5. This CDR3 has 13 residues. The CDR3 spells CASSLDRGDTIYF. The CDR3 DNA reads TGTGCCAGCAGCCTAGACAGGGGTGACACCATATATTTT.

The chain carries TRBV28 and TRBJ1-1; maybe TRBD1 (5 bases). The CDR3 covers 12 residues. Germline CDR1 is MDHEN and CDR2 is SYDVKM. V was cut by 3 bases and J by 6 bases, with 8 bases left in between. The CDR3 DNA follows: TGTGCCAGCAGTTTTCGGGGGGCTGAAGCTTTCTTT. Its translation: CASSFRGAEAFF.

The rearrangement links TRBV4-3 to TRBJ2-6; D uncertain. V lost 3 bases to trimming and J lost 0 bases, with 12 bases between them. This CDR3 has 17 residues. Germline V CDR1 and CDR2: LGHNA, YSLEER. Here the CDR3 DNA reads TGCGCCAGCAGCCAGGAGACTTCTTCCTCTGGGGCCAACGTCCTGACTTTC. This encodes CASSQETSSSGANVLTF.

The DNA for the CDR3 is TGTGCCAGCAGCAGGGAGAGGGCGAACATTCAGTACTTC. This translates into CASSRERANIQYF. This chain connects TRBV9 to TRBJ2-4; D possibly corresponds to TRBD2 (5 bases). The CDR3 contains 13 residues. Germline assignment: CDR1 SGDLS and CDR2 YYNGEE. Trimming removed 4 bases at V and 7 bases at J, with 12 bases between. Full variable domain (missing parts from reference TRBV9 and TRBJ2-4): DSGVTQTPKHLITATGQRVTLRCSPRSGDLSVYWYQQSLDQGLQFLIQYYNGEERAKGNILERFSAQQFPDLHSELNLSSLELGDSALYFCASSRERANIQYFGAGTRLSVL.

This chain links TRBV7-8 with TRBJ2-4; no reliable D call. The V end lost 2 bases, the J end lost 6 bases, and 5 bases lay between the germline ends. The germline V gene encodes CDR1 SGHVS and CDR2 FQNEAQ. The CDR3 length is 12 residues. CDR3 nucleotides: TGTGCCAGCAGCTTATCCTCAAACATTCAGTACTTC. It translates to CASSLSSNIQYF.

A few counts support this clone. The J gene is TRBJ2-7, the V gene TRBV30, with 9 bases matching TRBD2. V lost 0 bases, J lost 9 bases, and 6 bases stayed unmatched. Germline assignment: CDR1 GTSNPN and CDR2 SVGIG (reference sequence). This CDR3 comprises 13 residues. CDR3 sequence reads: CAWSVRLAETQYF. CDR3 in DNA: TGTGCCTGGAGTGTACGACTAGCGGAAACGCAGTACTTC.

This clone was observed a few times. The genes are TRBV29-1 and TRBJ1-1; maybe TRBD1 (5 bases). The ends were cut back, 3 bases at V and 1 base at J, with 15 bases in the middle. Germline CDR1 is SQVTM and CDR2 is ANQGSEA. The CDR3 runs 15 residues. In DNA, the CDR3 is TGCAGCGTTGATAAGGGAATAGGGGCGAACACTGAAGCTTTCTTT. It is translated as CSVDKGIGANTEAFF.

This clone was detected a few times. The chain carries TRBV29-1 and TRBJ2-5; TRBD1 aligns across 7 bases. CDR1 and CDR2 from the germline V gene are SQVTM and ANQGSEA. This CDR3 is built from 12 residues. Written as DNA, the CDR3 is TGCAGGGTGGGACAGACCCAAGAGACCCAGTACTTC. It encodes CRVGQTQETQYF.

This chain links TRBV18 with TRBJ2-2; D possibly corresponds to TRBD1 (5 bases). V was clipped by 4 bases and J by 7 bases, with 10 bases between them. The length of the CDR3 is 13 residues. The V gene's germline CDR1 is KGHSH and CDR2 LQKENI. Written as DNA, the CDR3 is TGTGCCAGCTCACAGGGGCAGCGCGGGGAGCTGTTTTTT. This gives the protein CASSQGQRGELFF.

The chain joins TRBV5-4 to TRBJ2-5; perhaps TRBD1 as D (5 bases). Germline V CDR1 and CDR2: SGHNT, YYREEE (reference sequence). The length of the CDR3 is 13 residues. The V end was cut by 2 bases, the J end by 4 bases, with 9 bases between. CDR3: CASSFWGRETQYF. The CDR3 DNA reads TGTGCCAGCAGCTTTTGGGGCCGAGAGACCCAGTACTTC.

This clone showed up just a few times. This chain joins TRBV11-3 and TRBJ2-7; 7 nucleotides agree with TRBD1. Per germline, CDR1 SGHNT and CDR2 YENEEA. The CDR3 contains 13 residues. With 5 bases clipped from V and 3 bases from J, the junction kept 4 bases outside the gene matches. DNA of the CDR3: TGTGCCAGCAGCCTCCGGACAGGCTACGAGCAGTACTTC. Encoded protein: CASSLRTGYEQYF.

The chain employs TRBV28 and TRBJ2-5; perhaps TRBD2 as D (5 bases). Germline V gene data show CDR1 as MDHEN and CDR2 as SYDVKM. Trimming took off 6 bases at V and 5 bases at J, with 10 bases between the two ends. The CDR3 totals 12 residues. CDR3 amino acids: CASRRAGETQYF. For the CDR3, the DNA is TGTGCCAGCAGACGGGCGGGCGAGACCCAGTACTTC.

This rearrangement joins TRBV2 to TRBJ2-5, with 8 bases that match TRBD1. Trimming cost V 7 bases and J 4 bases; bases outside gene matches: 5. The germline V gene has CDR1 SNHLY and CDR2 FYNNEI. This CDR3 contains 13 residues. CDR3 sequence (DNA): TGTGCCAGCATCACGGACAGGGCAGAGACCCAGTACTTC. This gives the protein CASITDRAETQYF.

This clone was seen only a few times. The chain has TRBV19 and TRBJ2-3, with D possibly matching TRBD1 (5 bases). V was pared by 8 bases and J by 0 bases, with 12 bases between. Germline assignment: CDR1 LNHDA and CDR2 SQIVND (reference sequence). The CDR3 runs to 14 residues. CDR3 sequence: CASRQYSSTDTQYF. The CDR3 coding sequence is TGTGCCAGTCGACAGTATTCTAGCACAGATACGCAGTATTTT.

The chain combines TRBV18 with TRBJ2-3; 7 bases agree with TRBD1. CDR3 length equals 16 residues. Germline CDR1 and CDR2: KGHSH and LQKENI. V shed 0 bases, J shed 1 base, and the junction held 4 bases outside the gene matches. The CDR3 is CASSPPLTGGTDTQYF. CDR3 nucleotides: TGTGCCAGCTCACCACCCCTTACAGGGGGCACAGATACGCAGTATTTT.

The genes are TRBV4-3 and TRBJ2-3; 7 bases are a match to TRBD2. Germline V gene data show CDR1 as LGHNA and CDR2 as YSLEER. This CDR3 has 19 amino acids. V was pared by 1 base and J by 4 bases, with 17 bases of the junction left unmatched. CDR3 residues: CASSQGPQSPGLVADTQYF. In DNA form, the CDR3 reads TGCGCCAGCAGCCAAGGCCCCCAAAGCCCAGGACTAGTGGCAGATACGCAGTATTTT.

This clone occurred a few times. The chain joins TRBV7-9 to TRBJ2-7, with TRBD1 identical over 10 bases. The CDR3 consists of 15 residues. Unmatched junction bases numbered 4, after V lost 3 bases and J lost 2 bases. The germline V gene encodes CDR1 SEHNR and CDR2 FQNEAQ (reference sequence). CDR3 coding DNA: TGTGCCAGCAGCTTTTGGGACAGGGGTCCCTACGAGCAGTACTTC. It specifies CASSFWDRGPYEQYF.